Listed below are T cell receptor beta chains from one sample, sequenced in a study of cytomegalovirus exposure and HLA in healthy donors. TCRdb keeps only in-frame clones here, not all; method: immunoSEQ multiplex PCR. Of about 190,000 clones listed, roughly 13% were seen once; the top ten hold roughly 7.7%. Sequenced sample: PBMCs. The receptors originated from a man aged 50 to 59 in good health and CMV-seropositive. Both conserved end residues are part of each CDR3. The D gene is left open where the match is weak. A clone size is listed for some rows: how often the clone was seen (once, few, many), or a class if it is expanded.

V,D,J,size,DNA,CDR3
TRBV5-1,TRBD2,TRBJ2-1,.,TGCGCCAGCAGCAGGAGGCCTAGCGGGCACAATGAGCAGTTCTTC,CASSRRPSGHNEQFF
TRBV5-4,TRBD1,TRBJ2-1,few,TGTGCCAGCAGGGGGACAGGTAGAAATGAGCAGTTCTTC,CASRGTGRNEQFF
TRBV5-6,TRBD1,TRBJ2-6,.,TGTGCCAGCAGCCCCGGGACAGGGGTTCGAGTCCTGACTTTC,CASSPGTGVRVLTF
TRBV4-3,.,TRBJ2-3,few,TGCGCCAGCAGCCAAGACACCGGACTTTTCACAGATACGCAGTATTTT,CASSQDTGLFTDTQYF
TRBV6-5,TRBD2,TRBJ2-3,few,TGTGCCAGCAGGGGGACTAGCGGGGGGGACCGGTATTTT,CASRGTSGGDRYF
TRBV5-6,TRBD1,TRBJ1-2,few,TGTGCCAGCAGCATTCGACAGGGGGGGATATTAGGCTACACCTTC,CASSIRQGGILGYTF
TRBV18,TRBD1,TRBJ1-6,.,TGTGCCAGCTCACCCTCGGGACAGGGGGCTTCACCCCTCCACTTT,CASSPSGQGASPLHF
TRBV27,TRBD1,TRBJ2-7,few,TGTGCCAGCAGTCCAGGGGGTAGAGGATACGAGCAGTACTTC,CASSPGGRGYEQYF
TRBV2,TRBD2,TRBJ2-3,.,TGTGCCAGCAGGAGGGGGACTAGCGGGGAGGGTACGCAGTATTTT,CASRRGTSGEGTQYF
TRBV27,.,TRBJ2-4,few,TGTGCCAGCAGTTTTAGCTCACAACCCGGGACACTACAAAACATTCAGTACTTC,CASSFSSQPGTLQNIQYF
TRBV29-1,TRBD2,TRBJ2-1,few,TGCAGCGTTGTTGGAGCGGGGGCCTGGAGGTCCAATGAGCAGTTCTTC,CSVVGAGAWRSNEQFF
TRBV10-3,TRBD1,TRBJ2-1,.,TGTGCCATCAGTGAGACGGGACAGGGGGGGAATGAGCAGTTCTTC,CAISETGQGGNEQFF
TRBV2,TRBD1,TRBJ1-1,once,TGTGCCAGCACTGGACAGGGGGCGAGGAACACTGAAGCTTTCTTC,CASTGQGARNTEAFF
TRBV19,.,TRBJ1-1,once,TGTGCCAGTCCCCCATGGACAGAGAACACTGAAGCTTTCTTT,CASPPWTENTEAFF
TRBV30,.,TRBJ1-6,.,TGTGCCTGGAGTCTAGGACAGTATAATTCACCCCTCCACTTT,CAWSLGQYNSPLHF
TRBV7-9,.,TRBJ1-1,few,TGTGCCAGCACCGCGGCTCATACTGAAGCTTTCTTT,CASTAAHTEAFF